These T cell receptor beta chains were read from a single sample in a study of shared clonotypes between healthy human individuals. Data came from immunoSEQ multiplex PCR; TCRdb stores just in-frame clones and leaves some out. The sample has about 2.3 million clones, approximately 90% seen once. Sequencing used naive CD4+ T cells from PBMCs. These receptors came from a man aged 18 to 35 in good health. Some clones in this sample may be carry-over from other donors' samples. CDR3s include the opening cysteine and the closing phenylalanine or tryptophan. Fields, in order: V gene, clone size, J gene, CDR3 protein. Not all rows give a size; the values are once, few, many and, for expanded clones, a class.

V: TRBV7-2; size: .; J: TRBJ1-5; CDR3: CASSLDRQRNQPQHF
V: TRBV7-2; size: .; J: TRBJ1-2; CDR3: CASSLEGRRYGYTF
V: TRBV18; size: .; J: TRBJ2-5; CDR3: CASSSSYPGPSQETQYF
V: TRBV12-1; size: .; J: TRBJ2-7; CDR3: CASSFAQVARKGAEQYF
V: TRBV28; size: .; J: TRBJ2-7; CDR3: CASSLSGLADGEQYF
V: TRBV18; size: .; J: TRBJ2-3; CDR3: CASSQGRDTQYF
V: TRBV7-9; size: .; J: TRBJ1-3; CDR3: CASRADFSGNTIYF
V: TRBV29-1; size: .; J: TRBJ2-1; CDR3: CSVEGVSGPYNEQFF
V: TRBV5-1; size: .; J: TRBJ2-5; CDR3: CASSLAFLGETQYF
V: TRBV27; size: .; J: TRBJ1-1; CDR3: CASSLNLGPNTEAFF
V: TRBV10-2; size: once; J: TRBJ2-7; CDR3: CASSGTLNSYEQYF
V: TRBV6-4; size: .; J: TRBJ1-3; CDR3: CASSGGQPFSGNTIYF
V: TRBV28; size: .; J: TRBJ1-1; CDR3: CASSLRTEAFF
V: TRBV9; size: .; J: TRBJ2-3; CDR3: CASSIQDNWVGTDTQYF
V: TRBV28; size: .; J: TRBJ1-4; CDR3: CASSSGGYGDEKLFF
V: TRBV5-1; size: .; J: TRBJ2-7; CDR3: CASSPRRTSGPYEQYF
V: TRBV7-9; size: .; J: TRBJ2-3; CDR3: CASSLLGGTDTQYF
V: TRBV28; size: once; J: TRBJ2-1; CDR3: CASGLGREQFF
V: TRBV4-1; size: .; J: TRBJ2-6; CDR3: CASSNRQGAPGANVLTF
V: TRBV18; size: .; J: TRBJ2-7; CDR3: CASSPRNSYEQYF
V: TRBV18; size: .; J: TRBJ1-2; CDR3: CASSPPGRGNYGYTF
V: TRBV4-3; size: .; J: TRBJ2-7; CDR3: CASSQDRGYEQYF
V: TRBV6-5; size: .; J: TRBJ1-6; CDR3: CASRRQGLASPLHF
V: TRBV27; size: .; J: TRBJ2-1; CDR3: CASRRVAGGGYNEQFF
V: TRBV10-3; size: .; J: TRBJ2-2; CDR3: CAISGSANTGELFF
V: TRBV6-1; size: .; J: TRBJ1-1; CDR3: CASNQGAGWTTEAFF
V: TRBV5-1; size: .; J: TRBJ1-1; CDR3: CASSLQGRNTEAFF
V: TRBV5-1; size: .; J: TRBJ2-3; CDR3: CASSLAGEAGFTDTQYF
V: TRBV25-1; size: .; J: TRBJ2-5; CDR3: CASSARDGKETQYF
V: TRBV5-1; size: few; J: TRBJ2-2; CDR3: CASSLDRPNTGELFF
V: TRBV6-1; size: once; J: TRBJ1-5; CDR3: CASSGQGAGIQPQHF
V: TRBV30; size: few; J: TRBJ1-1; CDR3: CAWNERRGTEAFF
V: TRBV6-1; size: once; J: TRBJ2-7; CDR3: CASSEPGAGYEQYF
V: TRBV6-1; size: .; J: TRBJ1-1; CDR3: CASSEMGGSTEAFF
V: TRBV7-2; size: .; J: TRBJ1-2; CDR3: CASSLGGQPYGYTF
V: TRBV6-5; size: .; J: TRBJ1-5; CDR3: CSVGQGNQPQHF
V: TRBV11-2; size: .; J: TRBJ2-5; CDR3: CASSLLGTQYF
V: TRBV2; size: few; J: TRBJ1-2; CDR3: CASTQGSYGYTF
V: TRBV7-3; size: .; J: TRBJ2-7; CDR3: CASSLASTYEQYF
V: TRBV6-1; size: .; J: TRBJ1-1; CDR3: CASSFILNTEAFF
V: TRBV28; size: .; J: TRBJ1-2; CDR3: CASSSPQAGGYTF
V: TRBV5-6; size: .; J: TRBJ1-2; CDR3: CASLLLRDRVYGYTF
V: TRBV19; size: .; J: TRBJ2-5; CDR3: CASSWGLATETQYF
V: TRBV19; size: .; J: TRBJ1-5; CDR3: CASSIRDQPQHF
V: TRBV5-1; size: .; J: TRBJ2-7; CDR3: CASSLQTGTTYEQYF
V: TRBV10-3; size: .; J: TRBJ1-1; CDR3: CASTPGGASNTEAFF
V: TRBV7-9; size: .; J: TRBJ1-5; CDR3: CASSLSVESGQHF
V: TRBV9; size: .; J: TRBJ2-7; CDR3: CASSVKQGGPWDEQYF
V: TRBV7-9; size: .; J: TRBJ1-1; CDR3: CASSWQALNTEAFF
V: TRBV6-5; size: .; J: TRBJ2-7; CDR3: CASSSRISEQYF
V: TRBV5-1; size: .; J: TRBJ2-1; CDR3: CASSLKTSGAYNEQFF
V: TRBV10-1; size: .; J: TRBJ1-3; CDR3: CASSEKGHRRSEPGNTIYF
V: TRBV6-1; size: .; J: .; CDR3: CASSEARPSGSSEQYF
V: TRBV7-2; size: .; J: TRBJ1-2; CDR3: CASERTGTRVGYGYTF
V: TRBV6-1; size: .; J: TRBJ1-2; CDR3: CASSTRTGNYGYTF